The sequence of this TCR beta chain was determined in a study of blood T cell repertoires in COVID-19. Study as a whole: T cells, B-cell-depleted T cells, or PBMCs provided the cDNA or gDNA that served as material.

The CDR3 is 14 residues long. The ends were cut back, 5 bases at V and 1 base at J, with 11 bases in the middle. Germline V gives CDR1 SGHNT, CDR2 YENEEA. Original processing notes: Reference gene primer amplification in the assay estimated nucleated cell counts. Data came from immunoSEQ multiplex PCR; TCRdb stores just in-frame clones and leaves some out. D and trimming were read from the DNA, whereas the V and J calls and clone size are those reported in that table. This table holds roughly 180,000 clones, around 86% found once. What was sequenced was peripheral blood. The receptor was derived from a woman under 40 with active or convalescent COVID-19. The rearrangement joins TRBV11-3 to TRBJ1-1; possible D gene TRBD1, 5 bases. CDR3 amino acids: CASSPRGKNTEAFF. The CDR3 coding sequence is TGTGCCAGCAGCCCGCGGGGGAAGAACACTGAAGCTTTCTTT.